This entry lists 7 T cell receptor beta chains sequenced from one sample in a study of CD8 T cells in ankylosing spondylitis. Their specific antigens are unknown. General study points: Ankylosing spondylitis blood appeared to carry a characteristic TCR beta motif of roughly 8 highly homologous variants.

TCRdb ran MiXCR on the 5' RACE reads and lists one entry per CDR3 protein. Of around 490,000 distinct CDR3 sequences in the sample, under 5.5% were seen once. Specimen: blood, either unsorted or a sorted T cell fraction (not recorded which). The receptors derive from a male donor with ankylosing spondylitis.

In its sample, this clonotype was seen a few times. This chain connects TRBV28 to TRBJ2-2; D unclear. V was pared by 3 bases and J by 8 bases, with 10 bases between. This CDR3 spans 13 amino acids. Germline V gene data show CDR1 as MDHEN and CDR2 as SYDVKM. CDR3 region: CASSFRPLGELFF. The CDR3 bases are TGTGCCAGCAGTTTCCGTCCGTTAGGGGAGCTGTTTTTT.

This clonotype was observed many times. This chain joins TRBV6-1 and TRBJ2-1; D is ambiguous. Trimming took 5 bases from V and 0 from J, leaving 11 bases between them. CDR1 MNHNS and CDR2 SASEGT come from the germline V gene. The CDR3 runs 15 residues. CDR3 nucleotide sequence: TGTGCCAGCAGTCCCTGGAAGAGCTCCTACAATGAGCAGTTCTTC. Its translation: CASSPWKSSYNEQFF.

This clonotype was seen more than once but under ten times. The J gene is TRBJ2-7, the V gene TRBV12-3 or TRBV12-4, with a possible D match to TRBD2 (6 bases). Trimming left V 6 bases short and J 5 bases short, with 20 bases between. The CDR3 contains 15 residues. The CDR3 coding sequence is TGTGCCAGCAGGGCCCGGGACTCCTCTGGACACGAGCAGTACTTC. It is translated as CASRARDSSGHEQYF.

The rearrangement links TRBV6-1 to TRBJ1-2; no clear D. The CDR3 is 14 residues long. Looked up from germline, CDR1 is MNHNS and CDR2 is SASEGT. V dropped 7 bases and J dropped 0 bases, with 12 bases sitting between them. CDR3 sequence (DNA): TGTGCCAGCACCGATCAGTCATCTAACTATGGCTACACCTTC. Its translation is CASTDQSSNYGYTF.

This clonotype occurred a few times. The J gene is TRBJ2-7, the V gene TRBV28; TRBD1 aligns across 11 bases. With 6 bases clipped from V and 2 bases from J, the junction kept 6 bases outside the gene matches. Looked up from germline, CDR1 is MDHEN and CDR2 is SYDVKM. This CDR3 contains 15 residues. CDR3 residues: CASSPGQGGPYEQYF. The CDR3 DNA is TGTGCCAGCAGCCCGGGACAGGGGGGGCCCTACGAGCAGTACTTC.

This clonotype was recorded at least ten times. This chain joins TRBV20-1 and TRBJ2-3; 9 positions match TRBD2. This CDR3 is built from 15 residues. V gave up 3 bases and J gave up 8 bases; unmatched junction bases: 12. Looked up from germline, CDR1 is DFQATT and CDR2 is SNEGSKA (reference sequence). The CDR3 DNA is TGCAGTGCTAGGGGAAGGCGGGGGGGGATAGGTACGCAGTATTTT. Translated: CSARGRRGGIGTQYF.

This clonotype appeared many times. The chain carries TRBV7-2 and TRBJ2-5; D gene ambiguous. Germline assignment: CDR1 SGHTA and CDR2 FQGNSA. The CDR3 is 13 amino acids. V was pared by 2 bases and J by 5 bases, with 9 bases between. This chain's CDR3 is CASSLRVGETQYF. The CDR3 DNA is TGTGCCAGCAGCTTAAGGGTTGGCGAGACCCAGTACTTC.